This T cell receptor (beta chain) appears in the sequencing data of a study of T cell responses to AZD1222 COVID-19 vaccine. Study observations and caveats: It should be noted that donors were predominantly white British and more often female, and clonal diversity was possibly underestimated. Baseline seropositivity characterized only a handful of AZD1222 recipients. Vaccine-associated CD4 TCRs ranged over spike, dominating at 160-218 and 743-854.

After removal of 5 bases from V and 1 base from J, the junction contained 10 bases not matched to a gene. Germline CDR1 and CDR2: KGHSH and LQKENI. The CDR3 extends over 16 amino acids. TCRdb's copy holds only in-frame clones and misses some; the assay was immunoSEQ multiplex PCR. Among fewer than 85,000 clones listed, around 92% were seen once. As for this clone: Its matching antigen is unknown.

Sequencing was performed on peripheral blood, taken on day 0 of MenACWY control vaccination. The receptor's source is an adult in good health. This chain connects TRBV18 to TRBJ1-2; 7 bases map to TRBD1. The CDR3 loop is CASSGAGTANNYGYTF. CDR3 DNA sequence: TGTGCCAGCTCAGGCGCCGGGACAGCAAATAACTATGGCTACACCTTC.